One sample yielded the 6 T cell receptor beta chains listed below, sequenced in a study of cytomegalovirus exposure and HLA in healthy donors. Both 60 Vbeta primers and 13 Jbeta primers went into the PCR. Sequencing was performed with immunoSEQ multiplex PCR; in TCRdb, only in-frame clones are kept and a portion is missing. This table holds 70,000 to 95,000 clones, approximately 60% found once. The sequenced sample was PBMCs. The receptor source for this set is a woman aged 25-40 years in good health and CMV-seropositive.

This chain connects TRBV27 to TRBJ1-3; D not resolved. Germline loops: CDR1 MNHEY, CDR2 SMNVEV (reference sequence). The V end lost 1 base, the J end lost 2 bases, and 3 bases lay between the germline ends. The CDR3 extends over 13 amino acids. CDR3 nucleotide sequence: TGTGCCAGCAGTTTATGGCCTGGAAACACCATATATTTT. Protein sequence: CASSLWPGNTIYF.

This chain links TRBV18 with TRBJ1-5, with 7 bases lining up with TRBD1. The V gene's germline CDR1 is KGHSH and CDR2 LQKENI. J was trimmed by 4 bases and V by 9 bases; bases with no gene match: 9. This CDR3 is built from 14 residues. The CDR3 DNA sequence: TGTGCCAGTCGAAGGACAGGCGGGAATCAGCCCCAGCATTTT. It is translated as CASRRTGGNQPQHF.

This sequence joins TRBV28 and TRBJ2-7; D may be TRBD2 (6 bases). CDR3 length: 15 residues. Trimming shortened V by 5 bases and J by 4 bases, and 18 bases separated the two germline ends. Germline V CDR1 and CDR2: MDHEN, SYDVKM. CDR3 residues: CASSRTTGGFYEQYF. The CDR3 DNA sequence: TGTGCCAGCAGTCGGACTACAGGAGGGTTTTACGAGCAGTACTTC.

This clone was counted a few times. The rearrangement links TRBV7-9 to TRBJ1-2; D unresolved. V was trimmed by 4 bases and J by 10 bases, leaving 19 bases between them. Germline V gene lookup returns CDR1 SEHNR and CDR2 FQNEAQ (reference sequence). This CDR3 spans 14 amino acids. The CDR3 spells CASSSPSHTDPYTF. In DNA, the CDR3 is TGTGCCAGCAGCTCCCCCTCCCACACAGATCCCTACACCTTC.

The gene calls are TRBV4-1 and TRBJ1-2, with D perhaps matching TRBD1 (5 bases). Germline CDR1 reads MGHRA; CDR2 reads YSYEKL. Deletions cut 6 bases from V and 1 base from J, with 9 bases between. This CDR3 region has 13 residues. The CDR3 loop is CASRDTDNYGYTF. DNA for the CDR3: TGCGCCAGCAGGGACACGGATAACTATGGCTACACCTTC.

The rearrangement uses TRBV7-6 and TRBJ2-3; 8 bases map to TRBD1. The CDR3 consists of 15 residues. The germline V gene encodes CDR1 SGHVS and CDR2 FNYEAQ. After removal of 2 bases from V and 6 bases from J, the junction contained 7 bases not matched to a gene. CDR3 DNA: TGTGCCAGCAGCTTAACACTCGACAGGGGTGATACGCAGTATTTT. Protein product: CASSLTLDRGDTQYF.